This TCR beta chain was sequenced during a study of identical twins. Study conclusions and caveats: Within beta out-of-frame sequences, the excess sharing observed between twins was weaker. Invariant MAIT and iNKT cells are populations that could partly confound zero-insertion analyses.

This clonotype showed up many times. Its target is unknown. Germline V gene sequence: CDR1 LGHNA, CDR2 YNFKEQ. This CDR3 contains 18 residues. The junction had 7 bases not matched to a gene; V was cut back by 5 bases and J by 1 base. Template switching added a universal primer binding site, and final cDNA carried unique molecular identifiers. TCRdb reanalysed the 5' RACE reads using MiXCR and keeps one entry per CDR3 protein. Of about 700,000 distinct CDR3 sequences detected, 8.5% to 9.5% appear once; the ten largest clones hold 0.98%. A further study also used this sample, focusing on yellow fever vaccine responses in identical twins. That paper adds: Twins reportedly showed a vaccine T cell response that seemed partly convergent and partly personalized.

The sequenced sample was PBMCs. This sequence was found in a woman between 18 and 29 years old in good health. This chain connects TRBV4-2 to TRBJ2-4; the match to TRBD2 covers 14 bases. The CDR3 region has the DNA TGTGCCAGCAGCGTGACTAGCGGGGGGGCCTGGGCCAAAAACATTCAGTACTTC. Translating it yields CASSVTSGGAWAKNIQYF.